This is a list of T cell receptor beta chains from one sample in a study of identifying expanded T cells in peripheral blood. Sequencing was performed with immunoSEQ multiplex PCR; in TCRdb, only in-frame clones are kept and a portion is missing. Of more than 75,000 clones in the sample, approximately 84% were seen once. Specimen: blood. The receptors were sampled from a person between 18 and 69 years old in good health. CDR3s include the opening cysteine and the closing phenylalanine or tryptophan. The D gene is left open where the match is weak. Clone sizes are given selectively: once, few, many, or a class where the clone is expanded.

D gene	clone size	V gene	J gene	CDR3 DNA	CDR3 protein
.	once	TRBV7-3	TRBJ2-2	TGTGCCAGCAGCTTAAAACCATCCCCGGAGGCGTTCGGGGAGCTGTTTTTT	CASSLKPSPEAFGELFF
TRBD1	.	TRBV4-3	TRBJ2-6	TGCGCCAGCAGCCAAGGGGGACAGGGGGCCTGGGCCAACGTCCTGACTTTC	CASSQGGQGAWANVLTF
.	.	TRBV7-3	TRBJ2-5	TGTGCCAGCAGCTTGCTGGGCGGTCCCAAAGAGACCCAGTACTTC	CASSLLGGPKETQYF
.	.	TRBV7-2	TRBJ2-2	TGTGCCAGCAGCATGGGACGGACGAACACCGGGGAGCTGTTTTTT	CASSMGRTNTGELFF
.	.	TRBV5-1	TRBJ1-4	TGCGCCAGCAGCTTGGCGGGGATCCGATCTGAAATTGAAAAACTGTTTTTT	CASSLAGIRSEIEKLFF
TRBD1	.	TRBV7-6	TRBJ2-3	TGTGCCAGCAGCCGGACAGGAATCACAGATACGCAGTATTTT	CASSRTGITDTQYF
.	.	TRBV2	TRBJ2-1	TGTGCCAGCACGAGGGCTCTCCCCTACAATGAGCAGTTCTTC	CASTRALPYNEQFF
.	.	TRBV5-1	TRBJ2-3	TGCGCCAGCAGCTTGGCCCGGGATACGCAGTATTTT	CASSLARDTQYF
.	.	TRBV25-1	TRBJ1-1	TGTGCCAGCAGTGAGACCCCCGGGGGCGGAGGCACTGAAGCTTTCTTT	CASSETPGGGGTEAFF
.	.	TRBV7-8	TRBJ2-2	TGTGCCAGCAGCTTATCCAGGGAGGATAACACCGGGGAGCTGTTTTTT	CASSLSREDNTGELFF
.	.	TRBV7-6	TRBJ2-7	TGTGCCAGCAGCCCGGGGACCGTCACCTACGAGCAGTACTTC	CASSPGTVTYEQYF
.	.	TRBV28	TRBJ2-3	TGTGCCAGCCGTCCGGCGGCAGGAAGCACAGATACGCAGTATTTT	CASRPAAGSTDTQYF
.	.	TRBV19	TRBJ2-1	TGTGCCAGTAGTAACCACAGGGTTGGGTACAATGAGCAGTTCTTC	CASSNHRVGYNEQFF
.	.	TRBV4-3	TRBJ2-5	TGCGCCAGCAGCCAAGACCCCCCGTCGGGTCCCCAAGAGACCCAGTACTTC	CASSQDPPSGPQETQYF
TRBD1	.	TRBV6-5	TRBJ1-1	TGTGCCAGCAGTTCGGACAGGGGGCTCACTGAAGCTTTCTTT	CASSSDRGLTEAFF
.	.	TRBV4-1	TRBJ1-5	TGCGCCAGCAGCCAAGTTGGGGTCAGTACTCAGCCCCAGCATTTT	CASSQVGVSTQPQHF
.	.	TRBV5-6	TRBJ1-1	TGTGCCAGCAGCTTGGGCAGGAACACTGAAGCTTTCTTT	CASSLGRNTEAFF
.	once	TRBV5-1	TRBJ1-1	TGCGCCAGCAGCTTGGACTTTCCGGTTGACAGAAACACTGAAGCTTTCTTT	CASSLDFPVDRNTEAFF
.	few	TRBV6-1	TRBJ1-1	TGTGCCAGCAGAAGGAACACTGAAGCTTTCTTT	CASRRNTEAFF
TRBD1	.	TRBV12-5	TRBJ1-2	TGTGCTAGTGGCTGGGACAGGGGGGATAGTGGCTACACCTTC	CASGWDRGDSGYTF
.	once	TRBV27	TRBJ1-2	TGTGCCAGCAGTACCCCCGGGGTACCGGGTGGCTACACCTTC	CASSTPGVPGGYTF
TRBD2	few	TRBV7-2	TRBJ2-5	TGTGCCAGCAGCGTAGCGGGGTTTCAAGAGACCCAGTACTTC	CASSVAGFQETQYF
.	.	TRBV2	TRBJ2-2	TGTGCCAGCACCGGGGGGCCTCGGATCGGGGAGCTGTTTTTT	CASTGGPRIGELFF
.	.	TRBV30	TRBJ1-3	TGTGCCTGGAGTTTCGGAAACACCATATATTTT	CAWSFGNTIYF
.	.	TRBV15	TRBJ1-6	TGTGCCACCAGCAGAGATATACGCCCGGATGATAATTCACCCCTCCACTTT	CATSRDIRPDDNSPLHF
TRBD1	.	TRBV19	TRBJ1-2	TGTGCCAGTAGACCAAGGGGGCTTGATGGCTACACCTTC	CASRPRGLDGYTF
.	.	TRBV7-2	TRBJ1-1	TGTGCCAGCAGCTTAACATCACTGGGGACTGAAGCTTTCTTT	CASSLTSLGTEAFF
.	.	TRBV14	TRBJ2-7	TGTGCCAGCAGCCAAGATCGAGGTTTGTGGGCTGGGCAGTACTTC	CASSQDRGLWAGQYF
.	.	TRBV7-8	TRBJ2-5	TGTGCCAGCAGCTTAGTGACCGGGCTGGAGACCCAGTACTTC	CASSLVTGLETQYF
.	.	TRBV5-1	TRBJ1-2	TGCGCCAGCAGCTTGGCCGGAACGTTCGGTGGCTACACCTTC	CASSLAGTFGGYTF
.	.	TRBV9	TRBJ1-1	TGTGCCAGCAATCCCTCGGGGGCAAGCACTGAAGCTTTCTTT	CASNPSGASTEAFF
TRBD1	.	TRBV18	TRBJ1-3	TGTGCCAGCTCAGGCGACAGGGCTGGAAACACCATATATTTT	CASSGDRAGNTIYF
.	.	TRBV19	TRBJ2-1	TGTGCCAGTAGTTCCTTCGGGGAGGTAGAACTCAATGAGCAGTTCTTC	CASSSFGEVELNEQFF
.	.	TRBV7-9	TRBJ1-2	TGTGCCAGCAGCTTCTTGGGTGCTGGAGACTATGGCTACACCTTC	CASSFLGAGDYGYTF
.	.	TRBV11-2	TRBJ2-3	TGTGCCAGCAGCCCCCGTGGGGCAGCGCAAAGGCGGGATACGCAGTATTTT	CASSPRGAAQRRDTQYF
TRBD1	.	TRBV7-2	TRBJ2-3	TGTGCCAGCAGCTTAAAGGGGTCGGACAGGGCAGGAGATACGCAGTATTTT	CASSLKGSDRAGDTQYF